This T cell receptor beta chain was captured in a study of blood T cell repertoires in COVID-19. Study overall: COVID-19 samples collected from the United States, Italy and Spain covered acute and convalescent phases. T cells, B-cell-depleted T cells, or PBMCs provided the cDNA or gDNA that served as material.

In the original analysis: Estimation of nucleated cell counts was performed using reference gene primer amplification. The repertoire was sequenced with immunoSEQ multiplex PCR; TCRdb's copy has only in-frame clones and lacks some. Clone size and the V and J calls come from that table; the DNA yielded D and trimming. The sample records roughly 65,000 clones, roughly 80% being singletons. This clone has only one observation. The V and J ends lost 4 bases and 1 base respectively, with 17 bases between them. The CDR3 is made up of 16 amino acids. Germline V gives CDR1 SGDLS, CDR2 YYNGEE. This TCR derives from a human donor in a cohort sampled during active COVID-19. The chain is built from TRBV9 and TRBJ1-1, with D tentatively TRBD1 (6 bases). The sequencing input was peripheral blood. The DNA for the CDR3 is TGTGCCAGCAGCTCTGATCCGGGACACCAGAACACTGAAGCTTTCTTT. This gives the protein CASSSDPGHQNTEAFF.